A single TCR beta chain is shown here with its context. What it binds is unknown. This entry belongs to a study of blood T cells in healthy people across ages. Study-wide results and caveats: TCR beta diversity tracked closely with naive T cell percentage.

The germline V gene encodes CDR1 DFQATT and CDR2 SNEGSKA (reference sequence). The V gene lost 1 base and the J gene lost 5 bases, with 14 bases spanning the gap. The length of the CDR3 is 14 residues. Next came a second PCR, run for about 7 to 12 cycles, which used a sample-barcoded 5' primer along with a J-beta primer mix. MiXCR, applied by TCRdb to the 5' RACE reads, yields one record per CDR3 protein. The table records more than 600,000 distinct CDR3 sequences, about 25% of them present only once. The data were also submitted as part of a second study, on T cells of mothers and their children.

This chain connects TRBV20-1 to TRBJ2-5; TRBD2 might be the D (6 bases). This TCR derives from a boy between 10 and 17 years old in good health. Material for sequencing was blood. This chain's CDR3 is CSARVVGGGETQYF. In DNA, the CDR3 is TGCAGTGCTAGAGTGGTCGGAGGAGGGGAGACCCAGTACTTC.